Listed below are T cell receptor beta chains from one sample, sequenced in a study of blood T cell repertoires in COVID-19. TCRdb's table, derived via immunoSEQ multiplex PCR, lists solely in-frame clones and lacks some. The table includes over 200,000 clones, 70% to 85% detected once. Sequencing used PBMCs or T cells enriched from blood (not recorded which). Source of these receptors: a man in his sixties who had recovered from COVID-19. The CDR3 runs from the conserved cysteine through the conserved F or W. The order of the fields is J gene, clone size, V gene, D gene, CDR3 DNA, CDR3 protein. The D gene is left open where the match is weak. The size entry is marked missing in some rows and otherwise reads once, few, many or a size class.

J gene: TRBJ1-1
clone size: -
V gene: TRBV5-1
D gene: TRBD1
CDR3 DNA: TGCGCCAGCAGCTTGAGGGGCCAGGGGGCGCGAGGGGCTTTCTTT
CDR3 protein: CASSLRGQGARGAFF

J gene: TRBJ2-2
clone size: few
V gene: TRBV5-1
D gene: -
CDR3 DNA: TGCGCCAGCAGCTTGCTAGCCGACGCCGGGGAGCTGTTTTTT
CDR3 protein: CASSLLADAGELFF

J gene: TRBJ1-1
clone size: -
V gene: TRBV11-2
D gene: TRBD1
CDR3 DNA: TGTGCCAGCAGCTTATTAGGACAGGGGAACACTGAAGCTTTCTTT
CDR3 protein: CASSLLGQGNTEAFF

J gene: TRBJ1-1
clone size: -
V gene: TRBV11-2
D gene: TRBD1
CDR3 DNA: TGTGCCAGCAGCTTCGTACAGGGGTTCGGCACTGAAGCTTTCTTT
CDR3 protein: CASSFVQGFGTEAFF

J gene: TRBJ1-6
clone size: -
V gene: TRBV6-5
D gene: -
CDR3 DNA: TGTGCCAGCAGTACATGGGGCGACGGCCCAACACCCCTCCACTTT
CDR3 protein: CASSTWGDGPTPLHF

J gene: TRBJ2-1
clone size: once
V gene: TRBV5-4
D gene: TRBD1
CDR3 DNA: TGTGCCAGCAGCGACGGGACAGGGGGCTGGGATGAGCAGTTCTTC
CDR3 protein: CASSDGTGGWDEQFF

J gene: TRBJ2-2
clone size: -
V gene: TRBV11-3
D gene: TRBD2
CDR3 DNA: TGTGCCAGCAGCTTAGTACGGGCTAGCGGGGTCTCCGGGGAGCTGTTTTTT
CDR3 protein: CASSLVRASGVSGELFF

J gene: TRBJ2-7
clone size: once
V gene: TRBV2
D gene: TRBD1
CDR3 DNA: TGTGCCAGCAGCGCCGGACAGGTCTCCTACGAGCAGTACTTC
CDR3 protein: CASSAGQVSYEQYF

J gene: TRBJ1-2
clone size: once
V gene: TRBV12-3/TRBV12-4
D gene: TRBD1
CDR3 DNA: TGTGCCAGCAGCAAGACAGGGAACTATGGCTACACCTTC
CDR3 protein: CASSKTGNYGYTF

J gene: TRBJ1-6
clone size: -
V gene: TRBV11-2
D gene: TRBD1
CDR3 DNA: TGTGCCAGCAGCCAGAGAGGGGGCAGAGGGTCACCCCTCCACTTT
CDR3 protein: CASSQRGGRGSPLHF

J gene: TRBJ2-7
clone size: -
V gene: TRBV7-9
D gene: -
CDR3 DNA: TGTGCCAGCACCTCACGGGGGGCACGCGAGCAGTACTTC
CDR3 protein: CASTSRGAREQYF

J gene: TRBJ1-4
clone size: -
V gene: TRBV11-3
D gene: TRBD1
CDR3 DNA: TGTGCCAGCAGCTTAGGTTCCAGGGGGGAAAAACTGTTTTTT
CDR3 protein: CASSLGSRGEKLFF

J gene: TRBJ1-5
clone size: -
V gene: TRBV7-8
D gene: -
CDR3 DNA: TGTGCCAGCAGCGTCGGACAGTCAACTACTCAGCCCCAGCATTTT
CDR3 protein: CASSVGQSTTQPQHF

J gene: TRBJ1-1
clone size: -
V gene: TRBV5-1
D gene: TRBD1
CDR3 DNA: TGCGCCAGCAGCCCACAGGGGGCGAAAACTGAAGCTTTCTTT
CDR3 protein: CASSPQGAKTEAFF

J gene: TRBJ2-2
clone size: -
V gene: TRBV18
D gene: -
CDR3 DNA: TGTGCCAGCTCGTACCTCCGGGACTTTAATACCGGGGAGCTGTTTTTT
CDR3 protein: CASSYLRDFNTGELFF

J gene: TRBJ2-1
clone size: -
V gene: TRBV12-5
D gene: TRBD2
CDR3 DNA: TGTGCTAGTGGTTTTCGAGCGGGGGGGCCAAATGAGCAGTTCTTC
CDR3 protein: CASGFRAGGPNEQFF

J gene: TRBJ1-4
clone size: -
V gene: TRBV4-3
D gene: -
CDR3 DNA: TGCGCCAGCAGCCAAAAGGGAGCCCGGAATGAAAAACTGTTTTTT
CDR3 protein: CASSQKGARNEKLFF

J gene: TRBJ2-5
clone size: -
V gene: TRBV7-2
D gene: -
CDR3 DNA: TGTGCCAGCACCCTCACGGGGGAGACCCAGTACTTC
CDR3 protein: CASTLTGETQYF

J gene: TRBJ1-4
clone size: -
V gene: TRBV19
D gene: -
CDR3 DNA: TGTGCCAGTAGTGAACAGGGTCTGATTAATGAAAAACTGTTTTTT
CDR3 protein: CASSEQGLINEKLFF

J gene: TRBJ1-1
clone size: -
V gene: TRBV5-1
D gene: TRBD1
CDR3 DNA: TGCGCCAGCAGCCAAACGGGACAGGGTAGGTCAGTGAACACTGAAGCTTTCTTT
CDR3 protein: CASSQTGQGRSVNTEAFF

J gene: TRBJ2-2
clone size: -
V gene: TRBV3-1/TRBV3-2
D gene: TRBD1
CDR3 DNA: TGTGCCAGCAGCGCCCCGGGACAGGGAAACACCGGGGAGCTGTTTTTT
CDR3 protein: CASSAPGQGNTGELFF

J gene: TRBJ1-6
clone size: -
V gene: TRBV5-6
D gene: TRBD1
CDR3 DNA: TGTGCCAGCAGCTTGCTTCCAGGGGGAAATAATTCACCCCTCCACTTT
CDR3 protein: CASSLLPGGNNSPLHF

J gene: TRBJ2-7
clone size: -
V gene: TRBV27
D gene: TRBD1
CDR3 DNA: TGTGCCAGCGGTCCCCGGGACAGGGGTCAAGAGCAGTACTTC
CDR3 protein: CASGPRDRGQEQYF

J gene: TRBJ2-2
clone size: -
V gene: TRBV4-2
D gene: TRBD2
CDR3 DNA: TGTGCCAGCAGCGAACGTACTAGCGGGGTATCGCTCGGGGAGCTGTTTTTT
CDR3 protein: CASSERTSGVSLGELFF

J gene: TRBJ1-1
clone size: -
V gene: TRBV29-1
D gene: -
CDR3 DNA: TGCAGCGCCCGGGGGTGGAACACTGAAGCTTTCTTT
CDR3 protein: CSARGWNTEAFF

J gene: TRBJ1-6
clone size: -
V gene: TRBV27
D gene: -
CDR3 DNA: TGTGCCAGCAGTTTATCGAGGTCGGGATCTACAAATTCACCCCTCCACTTT
CDR3 protein: CASSLSRSGSTNSPLHF

J gene: TRBJ1-5
clone size: -
V gene: TRBV10-3
D gene: TRBD1
CDR3 DNA: TGTGCCATCAGTGAACAGGGGGAAGGTCAGCCCCAGCATTTT
CDR3 protein: CAISEQGEGQPQHF

J gene: TRBJ1-2
clone size: once
V gene: TRBV7-9
D gene: -
CDR3 DNA: TGTGCCAGCAGCTTAGCACAGGCAGATAACTATGGCTACACCTTC
CDR3 protein: CASSLAQADNYGYTF

J gene: TRBJ2-5
clone size: -
V gene: TRBV30
D gene: -
CDR3 DNA: TGTGCCTGGAGTGGTGGGGCCCCAGAGACCCAGTACTTC
CDR3 protein: CAWSGGAPETQYF

J gene: TRBJ2-7
clone size: few
V gene: TRBV10-1
D gene: TRBD1
CDR3 DNA: TGCGCCAGCAGTGAGTCGTTAGGGGGCCCCTACGAGCAGTACTTC
CDR3 protein: CASSESLGGPYEQYF